The clone carrying this T cell receptor beta chain was seen only once. This CDR3 is built from 12 residues. Per the germline V gene, CDR1 is SGHAT and CDR2 is FQNNGV. The V end lost 4 bases, the J end lost 4 bases, and 5 bases lay between the germline ends. The source of the sample is a study of blood T cell repertoires in COVID-19. As processed by the authors: Estimation of nucleated cell counts relied on the amplification of reference gene primers. Clones were sequenced by immunoSEQ multiplex PCR, and TCRdb holds only the in-frame ones, with some missing. For V, J and clone size, that table is used; D and trimming come from the DNA. The table lists tens of thousands of clones, about 89% of them singletons.

The V and J genes are TRBV11-2 and TRBJ1-5, with no clear D. The clonotype was recovered from a man aged 60 to 69 with COVID-19, enrolled during active disease. Sequenced input: peripheral blood. The CDR3 loop is CASSSENQPQHF. The DNA of the CDR3 is TGTGCCAGCAGCTCGGAGAATCAGCCCCAGCATTTT.